Below, 13 T cell receptor beta chains from the same sample are listed, as sequenced in a study of shared clonotypes between healthy human individuals. Profiling relied on immunoSEQ multiplex PCR, and the TCRdb table lists in-frame clones only, not all of them. The table lists approximately 2.4 million clones, 90% to 97% of them singletons. The sequencing sample was made of naive CD4+ T cells sorted from blood. Sample subset: CD45RA+ positively selected. All receptors derive from a man between 18 and 35 years old in good health.

This clone occurred once. Other DNA sequences in the same sample also yield this CDR3. The V and J genes are TRBV4-2 and TRBJ2-3; D is uncertain. Germline-derived CDR1 and CDR2 are LGHNA and YNFKEQ. There are 13 residues in the CDR3. Trimming removed 1 base from V and 3 bases from J, with 5 bases in between. The CDR3 DNA reads as TGTGCCAGCAGCCAAGGAAGTACAGATACGCAGTATTTT. Protein product: CASSQGSTDTQYF.

The chain couples TRBV18 to TRBJ1-2; 9 bases line up with TRBD1. Per germline, CDR1 KGHSH and CDR2 LQKENI. The CDR3 totals 17 residues. The junction had 8 bases not matched to a gene; V was cut back by 3 bases and J by 0 bases. DNA for the CDR3: TGTGCCAGCTCACCTACAGGGACAGGGACCTCTAACTATGGCTACACCTTC. Residues: CASSPTGTGTSNYGYTF. Using reference TRBV18 and TRBJ1-2 for the parts outside the CDR3, the full variable domain is NAGVMQNPRHLVRRRGQEARLRCSPMKGHSHVYWYRQLPEEGLKFMVYLQKENIIDESGMPKERFSAEFPKEGPSILRIQQVVRGDSAAYFCASSPTGTGTSNYGYTFGSGTRLTVV.

In regard to this clone: One end of the junction varies from germline; a read error may be responsible. Other nucleotide sequences in the sample specify the same CDR3. The chain uses TRBV7-2 and TRBJ2-3; D not resolved. This CDR3 is built from 11 residues. Germline CDR1 and CDR2: SGHTA and FQGNSA. CDR3 protein: CASSLADTQYF. The CDR3 DNA reads TGTGCCAGCAGCCTAGCAGATACGCAGTATTTT.

The V and J genes are TRBV18 and TRBJ2-7; 9 bases are a match to TRBD1. CDR1 is KGHSH and CDR2 is LQKENI in the germline V gene. The CDR3 has 18 amino acids. J gave up 3 bases and V 3 bases, and 15 bases lay outside the gene matches. CDR3 residues: CASSPGQGTPYKIYEQYF. CDR3 coding DNA: TGTGCCAGCTCACCGGGACAGGGAACCCCCTACAAGATCTACGAGCAGTACTTC. Full variable domain (remainder filled in from reference TRBV18 and TRBJ2-7): NAGVMQNPRHLVRRRGQEARLRCSPMKGHSHVYWYRQLPEEGLKFMVYLQKENIIDESGMPKERFSAEFPKEGPSILRIQQVVRGDSAAYFCASSPGQGTPYKIYEQYFGPGTRLTVT.

The V gene is TRBV7-9, the J gene TRBJ2-2, with TRBD2 identical over 8 bases. Germline V CDR1 and CDR2: SEHNR, FQNEAQ (reference sequence). The junction had 8 bases not matched to a gene; V was cut back by 2 bases and J by 6 bases. CDR3 length equals 16 residues. The CDR3 sequence: CASSLKAGVRAGELFF. CDR3 nucleotide sequence: TGTGCCAGCAGCTTAAAAGCGGGAGTGAGGGCCGGGGAGCTGTTTTTT.

The CDR3 nucleotides read TGCAGCGGGGGGGAGTTTCGCGAAAAACTGTTTTTT. Amino acids: CSGGEFREKLFF. The chain recombines TRBV29-1 with TRBJ1-4; possible D gene TRBD1, 5 bases. The CDR3 loop spans 12 amino acids. V shed 7 bases and J shed 8 bases, with 14 bases lying between them. The V gene's germline CDR1 is SQVTM and CDR2 ANQGSEA.

A word on this clone: In the same sample, other DNA sequences code for this CDR3. The chain combines TRBV18 with TRBJ2-7, with 7 bases aligning to TRBD1. CDR3 size: 14 residues. The germline V gene encodes CDR1 KGHSH and CDR2 LQKENI. With 3 bases clipped from V and 3 bases from J, the junction kept 5 bases outside the gene matches. CDR3 sequence: CASSPGTVSYEQYF. In DNA form, the CDR3 reads TGTGCCAGCTCACCCGGGACAGTCAGCTACGAGCAGTACTTC.

J is TRBJ1-6 and V is TRBV19; D is unresolved. V lost 10 bases and J 6 bases, leaving 13 bases between the germline ends. The V gene's germline CDR1 is LNHDA and CDR2 SQIVND (reference sequence). The CDR3 has 13 residues. Written as DNA, the CDR3 is TGTGCCACTAAACGGGCCACTAATTCACCCCTCCACTTT. Its translation: CATKRATNSPLHF.

This clone occurred once. The chain links TRBV7-8 to TRBJ1-2; possible D gene TRBD1, 6 bases. The CDR3 runs 13 residues. CDR1 is SGHVS, CDR2 FQNEAQ, per germline. The V and J ends lost 4 bases and 8 bases respectively, with 14 bases between them. Here the CDR3 DNA reads TGTGCCAGCAGCTCCCTGGTAGGGGGAGGCTACACCTTC. Its protein is CASSSLVGGGYTF. Supplemented by reference TRBV7-8 and TRBJ1-2, the full variable domain reads GAGVSQSPRYKVAKRGQDVALRCDPISGHVSLFWYQQALGQGPEFLTYFQNEAQLDKSGLPSDRFFAERPEGSVSTLKIQRTQQEDSAVYLCASSSLVGGGYTFGSGTRLTVV.

V and J are TRBV11-1 and TRBJ1-5; D is uncertain. The V end lost 2 bases, the J end lost 3 bases, and 5 bases lay between the germline ends. CDR3 length: 13 amino acids. CDR1 SGHAT and CDR2 FQDESV come from the germline V gene (reference sequence). The CDR3 nucleotides read TGTGCCAGCAGCTTACCGACCAATCAGCCCCAGCATTTT. This sequence encodes CASSLPTNQPQHF.

The CDR3 spells CASTWTSGGAKGQFF. In nucleotides, the CDR3 is TGTGCCAGCACCTGGACTAGCGGGGGGGCCAAGGGGCAGTTCTTC. J is TRBJ2-1 and V is TRBV2; 15 bases map to TRBD2. J gave up 12 bases and V 7 bases, and 10 bases lay outside the gene matches. Per germline, CDR1 SNHLY and CDR2 FYNNEI. CDR3 length equals 15 residues.

The rearrangement uses TRBV14 and TRBJ2-2; TRBD1 aligns across 8 bases. The CDR3 consists of 17 residues. The trim removed 0 bases at V and 5 bases at J, leaving 8 bases unmatched. Germline V lookup: CDR1 SGHDN, CDR2 FVKESK. DNA of the CDR3: TGTGCCAGCAGCCAAGATTTTGCAGGGGGCCGGACCGGGGAGCTGTTTTTT. This codes for CASSQDFAGGRTGELFF.

The chain couples TRBV2 to TRBJ1-5, with no clear D. This CDR3 contains 14 residues. CDR1 and CDR2 (germline): SNHLY, FYNNEI. Trimming removed 1 base at V and 2 bases at J, with 6 bases between. The CDR3 coding sequence is TGTGCCAGCAGTGAAGAATGGGGCAATCAGCCCCAGCATTTT. As protein: CASSEEWGNQPQHF.